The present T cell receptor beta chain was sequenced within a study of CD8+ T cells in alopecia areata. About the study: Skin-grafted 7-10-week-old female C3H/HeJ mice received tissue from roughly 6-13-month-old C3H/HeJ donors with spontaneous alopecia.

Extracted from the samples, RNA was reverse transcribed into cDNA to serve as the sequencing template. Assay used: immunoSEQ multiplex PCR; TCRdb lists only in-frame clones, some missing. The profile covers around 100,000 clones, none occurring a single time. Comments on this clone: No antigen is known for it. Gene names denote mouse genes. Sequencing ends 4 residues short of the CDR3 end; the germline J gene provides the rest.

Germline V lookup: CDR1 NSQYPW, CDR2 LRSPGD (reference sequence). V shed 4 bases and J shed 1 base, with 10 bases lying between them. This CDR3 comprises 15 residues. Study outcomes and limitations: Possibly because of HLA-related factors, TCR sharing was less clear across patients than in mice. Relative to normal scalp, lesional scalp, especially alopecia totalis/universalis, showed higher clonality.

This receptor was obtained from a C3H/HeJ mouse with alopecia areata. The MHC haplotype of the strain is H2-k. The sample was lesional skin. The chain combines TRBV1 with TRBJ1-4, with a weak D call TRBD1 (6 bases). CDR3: CTCSVDRYSNERLFF. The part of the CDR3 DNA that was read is TGCACCTGCAGTGTAGACAGGTATTCCAACGAA.